This T cell receptor (beta chain) came from a study of T-cell reconstitution after alpha-beta-depleted transplantation in children (dated by TCRdb to between 2015 and 2016). For the study in its entirety: The study quantitatively tracked T-cell immune reconstitution after TCRalphabeta/CD19-depleted allogeneic hematopoietic cell transplantation in children using TCR repertoire profiling. Points the paper makes about the study in general: In some patients, the high TCRbeta diversity seen at day 60 was put down to recipient T cells and intrathymic progenitors that had survived conditioning. About two months after transplant, the apparently early recovery of alphabetaT-cell counts reportedly depended on just several hundred clones that had expanded rapidly and came from non-depleted graft cells. Hyperexpanded clone frequencies declined over subsequent months; after one year, T-cell counts and TCRbeta diversity were mostly attributed to newly produced T cells.

Library preparation was by PCR. Sequencing relied on an Illumina HiSeq 2500. Molecular barcoding was employed in the preparation of TCR libraries, with unique molecular identifiers being used to normalize TCRbeta repertoire quantification. TCRdb trimmed the raw reads at Q25, called clones with MiXCR and kept productive beta chains. Each entry is one CDR3 protein sequence, shown with its most common DNA and genes. The sample profile shows hundreds of thousands of distinct CDR3 sequences; over 10% of them were found once. Around 2% of the sample belongs to the ten largest clones. A word on this clonotype: This clone's antigen is unknown. No base qualities exist here, and no much larger clone lies one base off it.

The germline V gene yields SGHRS for CDR1 and YFSETQ for CDR2. The CDR3 sequence holds 16 residues, the cysteine and phenylalanine included. The CDR3 DNA has 48 bases and is translated from base 1. A distance of 15 bases separates the germline ends of V and J, which lose 2 bases and 3 bases respectively. Per the publication, the treatment or condition label means: allogeneic hematopoietic cell transplantation with graft depleted of TCRalphabeta T cells and CD19 B cells. The children who served as transplant recipients had been given grafts of TCRalphabeta/CD19-depleted allogeneic hematopoietic cells.

This chain joins TRBV5-1 to TRBJ2-4, and perhaps TRBD2 as D gene, on 5 matching bases. This specimen was PBMCs, mostly from graft donor cells, taken 360 days after TCRalphabeta/CD19-depleted stem cell transplant. The sequence was collected from a male patient between 5 and 17 years old who had a stem cell transplant for acute myeloid leukemia, so the T cells may come from the graft donor. Here the CDR3 is given as CASSFGWVGSKNIQYF. The DNA reads as follows: TGCGCCAGCAGCTTTGGCTGGGTGGGGAGCAAAAACATTCAGTACTTC.